Listed below are T cell receptor beta chains from one sample, sequenced in a study of metastatic and nonmetastatic thyroid tumors. TCRdb re-called clones from the PCR reads using MiXCR. This sample has 75,000 to 95,000 clones; more than 9.5% occur once, and the top ten carry roughly 12%. The specimen sequenced was blood. All receptors come from a female donor with papillary thyroid cancer or a benign thyroid nodule (not recorded which). Some clones in this sample may be carry-over from other donors' samples. The CDR3 runs from the conserved cysteine through the conserved F or W. A D gene is named only where the DNA matches it firmly. Rows may omit the clone size; those that give it use once, few, many or a size class.

many,TRBV6-6,TRBJ1-5,NA,TGTGCCAGCAGTTACGACCAGGGGAGGTCCCAGCATTTT,CASSYDQGRSQHF
many,TRBV6-1,TRBJ2-7,TRBD1,TGTGCCAGCAGGGGGACAGGGGGGAATAGGGTCTACGAGCAGTACTTC,CASRGTGGNRVYEQYF
many,TRBV6-1,TRBJ1-4,NA,TGTGCCAGCAGTCGGGCCTCCGGGTCCGGTGAAAAACTGTTTTTT,CASSRASGSGEKLFF
many,TRBV19,TRBJ2-7,NA,TGTGCCAGTAGTAGAGGGTCCGAGCAGTACTTC,CASSRGSEQYF
many,TRBV7-2,TRBJ1-2,TRBD1,TGTGCCAGCAGCACCGGGACAGGTTCGGGTGGCTACACCTTC,CASSTGTGSGGYTF
few,TRBV2,TRBJ2-7,TRBD1,TGTGCCAGCAATGGACCGGGACAGGGGAGTTTCGAGCAGTACTTC,CASNGPGQGSFEQYF
few,TRBV10-3,TRBJ2-5,TRBD1,TGTGCCATCAGTGAAACGGACAGGCTCGGGGACCAGTACTTC,CAISETDRLGDQYF
many,TRBV6-2/TRBV6-3,TRBJ2-1,TRBD1,TGTGCCAGCGCAGGACAGGGAGCCTACAATGAGCAGTTCTTC,CASAGQGAYNEQFF
many,TRBV6-2/TRBV6-3,TRBJ2-5,TRBD2,TGTGCCAGCAGGAGAGCGGGAATCGTAGAGACCCAGTACTTC,CASRRAGIVETQYF
many,TRBV6-1,TRBJ1-2,NA,TGTGCCAGCAGATACAGGGAAAACTATGGCTACACCTTC,CASRYRENYGYTF
many,TRBV20-1,TRBJ1-1,NA,TGCAGTGCTAGAGATATGCGCCTGCCAGGGCCTGAAGCTTTCTTT,CSARDMRLPGPEAFF
few,TRBV6-6,TRBJ2-2,NA,TGTGCCAGCAGTAGACTATCGGGAGTGCCTGGGGACACCGGGGAGCTGTTTTTT,CASSRLSGVPGDTGELFF
once,TRBV30,TRBJ2-7,TRBD2,TGTACCTGGAGTGTAAAAGCGGGAGGCCCGAGCTCCTACGAGCAGTACTTC,CTWSVKAGGPSSYEQYF
many,TRBV7-9,TRBJ2-1,NA,TGTGCCAGCAGCCCGTTCACCTTAGAGGGTGAGCAGTTCTTC,CASSPFTLEGEQFF
many,TRBV20-1,TRBJ2-6,TRBD2,TGCAGTGCTAGCCCGGGACTAGCTTCTGGGGCCAACGTCCTGACTTTC,CSASPGLASGANVLTF
many,TRBV5-8,TRBJ1-3,NA,TGTGCCAGCAGCTTGGTTCCAGGGCCTGGAAACACCATATATTTT,CASSLVPGPGNTIYF
many,TRBV6-2/TRBV6-3,TRBJ2-2,NA,TGTGCCAGCAGTCATCGATTAGCGGCCACCGGGGAGCTGTTTTTT,CASSHRLAATGELFF
many,TRBV6-5,TRBJ1-2,NA,TGTGCCAGCAGTTACACATCAAGCAGGGATGGCTACACCTTC,CASSYTSSRDGYTF
many,TRBV5-8,TRBJ2-1,NA,TGTGCCAGCAGGGGAGGGGGAAATGAGCAGTTCTTC,CASRGGGNEQFF
few,TRBV6-1,TRBJ1-4,TRBD1,TGTGCCAGCAGTGAAGGACAGGGGGCTGAAAAACTGTTTTTT,CASSEGQGAEKLFF
few,TRBV12-3/TRBV12-4,TRBJ1-6,NA,TGTGCCAGCAGCTTTGGGGGCGGTAATTCACCCCTCCACTTT,CASSFGGGNSPLHF
NA,TRBV6-1,TRBJ1-3,TRBD1,TGTGCCAGCAGTAGAACTGGACAGGGGTGCTTCTCTGGAAACACCATATATTTT,CASSRTGQGCFSGNTIYF
many,TRBV7-2,TRBJ2-7,TRBD2,TGTGCCAGCAGCTTAGTGGGAGGGGACGAGCAGTACTTC,CASSLVGGDEQYF
medium-sized,TRBV6-1,TRBJ1-2,NA,TGTGCCAGCAGTACCGGCCCGGAGGCCTATGGCTACACCTTC,CASSTGPEAYGYTF
few,TRBV9,TRBJ2-1,NA,TGTGCCAGCAGCGTAGATCCCCATGAGCAGTTCTTC,CASSVDPHEQFF
NA,TRBV6-6,TRBJ2-7,NA,TGTGCCAGCAGTTACGATCGGCGGTCACCTGCCTCCTACGAGCAGTACTTC,CASSYDRRSPASYEQYF
many,TRBV20-1,TRBJ2-3,NA,TGCAGTGCTAGCTCAGCGCGGGGTTTCACCGATACGCAGTATTTT,CSASSARGFTDTQYF
NA,TRBV19,TRBJ2-1,TRBD2,TGTGCCAGTAGTATAGCAACTAGCGGGACGTTCTTC,CASSIATSGTFF
many,TRBV20-1,TRBJ2-7,NA,TGCAGTGGGGCCCCAGACGTATACGAGCAGTACTTC,CSGAPDVYEQYF
NA,TRBV7-8,TRBJ2-6,NA,TGTGCCAGCAGCTACTCCGGGTTAGATTTCTCTGGGGCCAACGTCCTGACTTTC,CASSYSGLDFSGANVLTF
NA,TRBV7-8,TRBJ1-1,NA,TGTGCCAGCAGCTTAGATGGTCAGGACCTTAACACTGAAGCTTTCTTT,CASSLDGQDLNTEAFF
many,TRBV5-4,TRBJ2-3,TRBD2,TGTGCCAGCAGCTTGGATAGCGGGAGGGGGGATACGCAGTATTTT,CASSLDSGRGDTQYF
many,TRBV28,TRBJ2-3,NA,TGTGCCAGCAGTTCCGGACCTGGCACAGATACGCAGTATTTT,CASSSGPGTDTQYF
many,TRBV24-1,TRBJ2-1,NA,TGTGCCACCAGTGCCCCAGGGATGGGTGAGCAGTTCTTC,CATSAPGMGEQFF
many,TRBV13,TRBJ1-2,NA,TGTGCCAGCAGCATGGGGAACTATGGCTACACCTTC,CASSMGNYGYTF
few,TRBV7-3,TRBJ1-1,NA,TGTGCCAGCAGCTTAACAGGTCCTTTGAACACTGAAGCTTTCTTT,CASSLTGPLNTEAFF
NA,TRBV2,TRBJ1-5,NA,TGTGCCAGCAGTGACGGGGGGGAATATCAGCCCCAGCATTTT,CASSDGGEYQPQHF
few,TRBV19,TRBJ2-7,NA,TGTGCCAGTAGTAGTACCGGGACCTACGAGCAGTACTTC,CASSSTGTYEQYF
many,TRBV18,TRBJ2-2,TRBD1,TGTGCCAGCCCGCACACGGACAGGTCGAACACCGGGGAGCTGTTTTTT,CASPHTDRSNTGELFF
many,TRBV20-1,TRBJ2-1,TRBD2,TGCAGTGCTCAACCCCTAGCGGGGATCTACAATGAGCAGTTCTTC,CSAQPLAGIYNEQFF
NA,TRBV9,TRBJ2-5,NA,TGTGCCAGCAGCGTGGCCCCAAACCAAGAGACCCAGTACTTC,CASSVAPNQETQYF